Given below is one T cell receptor (beta chain) in context. Germline lookup yields CDR1 SGHRS and CDR2 YFSETQ. V lost 5 bases and J 10 bases, leaving 22 bases between the germline ends. This CDR3 is built from 16 residues. The sample belongs to a study of regulatory T cells in long-lasting Graves disease. Noted time point: persistent/refractory GD, antithyroid drugs over 5 years with positive TRAb. With RNA extracted from PBMCs as input, the TCR library was made. Arm-PCR of CDR3 regions and iRepertoire HTBI primers were used to build TCR beta libraries. TCRdb called the multiplex PCR reads again in MiXCR, with one record for every CDR3 protein. The sample includes 300,000 to 350,000 distinct CDR3 sequences, about 19% of them seen just once.

The clonotype was recovered from a female donor with Graves disease. The specimen was peripheral blood mononuclear cells (PBMCs), collected when the disease was refractory, from a patient treated with antithyroid drugs. The chain is built from TRBV5-1 and TRBJ1-6; no clear D. The CDR3 sequence: CASSLMLGGSGSPLHF. The CDR3 DNA reads TGCGCCAGCAGTTTGATGTTGGGCGGATCCGGATCACCCCTCCACTTT.